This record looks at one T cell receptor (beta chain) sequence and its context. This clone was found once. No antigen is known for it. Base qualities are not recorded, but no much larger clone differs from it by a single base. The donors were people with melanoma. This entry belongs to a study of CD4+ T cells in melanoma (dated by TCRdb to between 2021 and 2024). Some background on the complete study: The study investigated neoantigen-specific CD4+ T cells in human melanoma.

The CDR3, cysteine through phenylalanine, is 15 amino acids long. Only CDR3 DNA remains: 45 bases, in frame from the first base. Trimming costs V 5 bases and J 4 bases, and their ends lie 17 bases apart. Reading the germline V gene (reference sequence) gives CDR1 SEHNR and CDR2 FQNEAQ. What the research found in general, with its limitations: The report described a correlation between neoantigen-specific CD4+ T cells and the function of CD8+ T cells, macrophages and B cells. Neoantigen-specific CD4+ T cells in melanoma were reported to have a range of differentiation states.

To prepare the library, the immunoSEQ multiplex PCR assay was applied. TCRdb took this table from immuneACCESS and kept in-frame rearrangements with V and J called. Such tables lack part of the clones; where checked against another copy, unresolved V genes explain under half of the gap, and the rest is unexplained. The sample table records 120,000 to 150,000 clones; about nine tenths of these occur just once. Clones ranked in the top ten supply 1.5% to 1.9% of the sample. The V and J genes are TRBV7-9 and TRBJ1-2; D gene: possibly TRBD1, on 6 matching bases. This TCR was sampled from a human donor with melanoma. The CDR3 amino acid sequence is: CASSRRGGGIYGYTF. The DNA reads TGTGCCAGCAGCCGCAGGGGAGGAGGGATCTATGGCTACACCTTC.